One sample yielded the 10 T cell receptor beta chains listed below, sequenced in a study of response to subunit inactivated influenza vaccine. MiXCR, applied by TCRdb to the RT-PCR reads, yields one record per CDR3 protein. In the table there are roughly 630,000 distinct CDR3 sequences, 13% to 15% of which are singletons. Sequencing was performed on PBMCs from blood, taken 14 days before vaccination. The receptors come from a man over 45 who received an inactivated influenza vaccine.

This clonotype was counted ten times or more. V and J are TRBV20-1 and TRBJ1-1; D is perhaps TRBD1 (6 bases). The CDR3 length is 14 residues. Per germline, CDR1 DFQATT and CDR2 SNEGSKA (reference sequence). For the CDR3, the DNA is TGCACCCTCTCCCCCGGCAGGGGCAACACTGAAGCTTTCTTT. This translates into CTLSPGRGNTEAFF.

J is TRBJ1-5 and V is TRBV18; perhaps TRBD1 as D (5 bases). The CDR3 sequence is 14 residues long. CDR1 and CDR2 from the germline V gene are KGHSH and LQKENI. The V and J ends lost 3 bases and 3 bases respectively, with 9 bases between them. The CDR3 sequence: CASSPDRYNQPQHF. The DNA of the CDR3 is TGTGCCAGCTCACCCGACAGATACAATCAGCCCCAGCATTTT.

This clonotype was counted ten times or more. The V and J genes are TRBV2 and TRBJ2-1; the match to TRBD2 covers 13 bases. With V trimmed by 2 bases and J by 6 bases, 1 base remained unmatched. In germline, CDR1 is SNHLY, CDR2 FYNNEI. The CDR3 is made up of 15 amino acids. CDR3 region: CASSERLAGGNEQFF. CDR3 in DNA: TGTGCCAGCAGTGAAAGACTAGCGGGGGGCAATGAGCAGTTCTTC.

The V gene is TRBV12-3 or TRBV12-4, the J gene TRBJ1-6, with D possibly being TRBD1 (6 bases). The length of the CDR3 is 13 residues. Trimming took off 5 bases at V and 8 bases at J, with 10 bases between the two ends. The chain's CDR3 is CASSLQGYSPLHF. The CDR3 nucleotides read TGTGCCAGCAGTCTTCAGGGGTATTCACCCCTCCACTTT.

This clonotype was detected a few times. The genes are TRBV7-9 and TRBJ2-3; TRBD2 might be the D (6 bases). This CDR3 has 12 amino acids. Trimming stripped 5 bases from V and 12 bases from J, with 15 bases between. CDR1 SEHNR and CDR2 FQNEAQ come from the germline V gene (reference sequence). The chain's CDR3 is CASSPTSGAQYF. The CDR3 nucleotides are TGTGCCAGCAGCCCGACTAGTGGTGCACAGTATTTT.

This clonotype has more than one count but fewer than ten. The V gene is TRBV4-3, the J gene TRBJ1-1; maybe TRBD1 (6 bases). V gave up 1 base and J gave up 5 bases, with 8 bases separating them. Per germline, CDR1 LGHNA and CDR2 YSLEER. This CDR3 is built from 13 residues. The CDR3 DNA reads as TGCGCCAGCAGCCAAGGGGGACAAACTGAAGCTTTCTTT. It is translated as CASSQGGQTEAFF.

There are a few counts of this clonotype. The chain is built from TRBV5-1 and TRBJ1-2; no reliable D call. The CDR3 is 13 amino acids. V dropped 1 base and J dropped 6 bases, with 10 bases sitting between them. Germline V lookup: CDR1 SGHRS, CDR2 YFSETQ. CDR3 loop: CASSLPGFDGYTF. CDR3 DNA sequence: TGCGCCAGCAGCTTGCCCGGGTTCGATGGCTACACCTTC. Full variable domain (outside the CDR3, taken from reference TRBV5-1 and TRBJ1-2): KAGVTQTPRYLIKTRGQQVTLSCSPISGHRSVSWYQQTPGQGLQFLFEYFSETQRNKGNFPGRFSGRQFSNSRSEMNVSTLELGDSALYLCASSLPGFDGYTFGSGTRLTVV.

The sample holds many counts of this clonotype. The chain couples TRBV27 to TRBJ2-3; 9 bases align to TRBD2. Trimming at V came to 4 bases and at J to 4 bases, leaving 12 bases not matched to a gene. The CDR3 totals 17 residues. CDR1 is MNHEY and CDR2 is SMNVEV in the germline V gene (reference sequence). This CDR3 is CASSYGSGGVMADTQYF. DNA of the CDR3: TGTGCCAGCAGTTATGGTAGCGGGGGTGTCATGGCAGATACGCAGTATTTT.

This clonotype was counted a few times. This rearrangement joins TRBV3-1 to TRBJ2-1, with 14 bases that match TRBD2. V dropped 0 bases and J dropped 0; count of bases not matched to a gene: 1. The CDR3 runs 18 residues. The V gene's germline CDR1 is LGHDT and CDR2 YNNKEL (reference sequence). Here the CDR3 reads CASSQDGTSGSSYNEQFF. The CDR3 nucleotides read TGTGCCAGCAGCCAAGATGGGACTAGCGGGAGCTCCTACAATGAGCAGTTCTTC.

There are many counts of this clonotype. This chain joins TRBV27 and TRBJ2-4; 11 nucleotides agree with TRBD2. This CDR3 has 15 residues. With V trimmed by 2 bases and J by 6 bases, 3 bases remained unmatched. Per germline, CDR1 MNHEY and CDR2 SMNVEV (reference sequence). CDR3 in DNA: TGTGCCAGCAGTTTAGGGCTAGCGGGGGGAAACATTCAGTACTTC. Protein product: CASSLGLAGGNIQYF.